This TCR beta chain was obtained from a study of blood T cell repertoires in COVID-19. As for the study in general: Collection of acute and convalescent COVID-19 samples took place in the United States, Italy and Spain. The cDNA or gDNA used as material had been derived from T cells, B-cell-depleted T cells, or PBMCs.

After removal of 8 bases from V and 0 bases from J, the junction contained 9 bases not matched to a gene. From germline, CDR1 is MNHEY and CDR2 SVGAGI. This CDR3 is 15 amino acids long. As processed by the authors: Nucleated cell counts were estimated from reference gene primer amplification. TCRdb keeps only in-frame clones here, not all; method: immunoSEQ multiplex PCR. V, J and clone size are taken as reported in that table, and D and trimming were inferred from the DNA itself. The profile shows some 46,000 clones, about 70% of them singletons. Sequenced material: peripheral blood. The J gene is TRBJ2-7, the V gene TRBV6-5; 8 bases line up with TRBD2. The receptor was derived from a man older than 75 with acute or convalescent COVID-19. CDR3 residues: CASLEPGGASYEQYF. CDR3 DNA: TGTGCCAGCCTGGAGCCGGGGGGGGCCTCCTACGAGCAGTACTTC.